This T cell receptor beta chain was captured in a study of T cells in Graves' hyperthyroidism and ophthalmopathy. Study in general: The blood sample was taken at first diagnosis, before treatment began.

RNA transcripts gave rise to amplified TCR beta CDR3 regions. A first-round RT-PCR of the TCR CDR3 used the HTBI primer set. From the multiplex PCR reads, TCRdb called clonotypes with MiXCR, one entry per CDR3 protein. In the table there are under 300,000 distinct CDR3 sequences, roughly 13% of which are singletons. V was clipped by 4 bases and J by 6 bases, with 20 bases between them. This CDR3 is built from 16 residues. Per the germline V gene, CDR1 is SGHDT and CDR2 is YYEEEE. The TCR sequence derives from a woman between 35 and 50 years old with Graves' hyperthyroidism. The chain employs TRBV5-6 and TRBJ2-1; D is possibly TRBD2 (6 bases). The sequencing sample was made of blood. The CDR3 sequence: CASSPSGRRQGNEQFF. The DNA of the CDR3 is TGTGCCAGCAGCCCGAGCGGGCGGCGCCAAGGCAATGAGCAGTTCTTC.